This record looks at one T cell receptor (beta chain) sequence and its context. Clones were read by immunoSEQ multiplex PCR, and TCRdb kept only the in-frame ones, dropping some. The repertoire holds some 660,000 clones, with over 75% as singletons. The CDR3 totals 16 residues. CDR1 and CDR2 (germline): MNHNY, SVGAGI (reference sequence). Trimming cost V 5 bases and J 0 bases, with 13 bases left between them. These data belong to a study of shared T cell receptors in the human thymus. The same sample was also studied in work on human thymus T cells. This second study notes: The thymus tissue came from resections taken during corrective heart surgery.

The material sequenced was thymocytes. The chain couples TRBV6-6 to TRBJ1-4; the D is unclear. This receptor was taken from a boy younger than two with a congenital heart defect. The CDR3 spells CASSADDSSTNEKLFF. The CDR3 coding sequence is TGTGCCAGCAGTGCCGACGACTCGTCAACTAATGAAAAACTGTTTTTT.